What follows are 20 T cell receptor beta chains derived from one specimen sequenced in a study of T-cell memory formation after mild COVID-19. TCRdb called the 5' RACE reads again in MiXCR, with one record for every CDR3 protein. The sample records approximately 100,000 distinct CDR3 sequences, approximately 15% being singletons. Sequenced material: PBMCs or a T cell subset sorted from them (not recorded which). These receptors came from an adult woman who had mild COVID-19 (a few samples of this study predate the infection). Cell type and time point are not known.

A few counts support this clonotype. The V and J genes are TRBV4-3 and TRBJ2-2, with D uncertain. This CDR3 region has 17 residues. Germline values: CDR1 LGHNA, CDR2 YSLEER. The V end lost 1 base, the J end lost 1 base, and 13 bases lay between the germline ends. CDR3: CASSQGVVLLNTGELFF. The CDR3 DNA reads as TGCGCCAGCAGCCAAGGGGTGGTGCTCTTGAACACCGGGGAGCTGTTTTTT.

The chain combines TRBV6-1 with TRBJ2-7; D tentatively reads TRBD1 or TRBD2 (5 bases each). The CDR3 spans 14 residues. V was shortened by 3 bases and J by 3 bases, with 12 bases between the two germline ends. Germline-derived CDR1 and CDR2 are MNHNS and SASEGT. The CDR3 sequence: CASSEFRDLYEQYF. In nucleotides, the CDR3 is TGTGCCAGCAGTGAGTTCCGGGACCTCTACGAGCAGTACTTC.

The CDR3 loop is CASSVSGGLNEQFF. The CDR3 nucleotides are TGTGCCAGCAGCGTTAGCGGGGGTCTAAATGAGCAGTTCTTC. The rearrangement joins TRBV2 to TRBJ2-1; the match to TRBD2 covers 9 bases. The CDR3 totals 14 residues. With V trimmed by 6 bases and J by 7 bases, 7 bases remained unmatched. The germline gives CDR1 SNHLY, CDR2 FYNNEI.

The chain is built from TRBV7-8 and TRBJ2-1; no definite D call. V gave up 7 bases and J gave up 8 bases, with 12 bases separating them. Germline-derived CDR1 and CDR2 are SGHVS and FQNEAQ. This CDR3 has 12 residues. CDR3 DNA: TGTGCCAGCACCTCCCAAGCTGATGAGCAGTTCTTC. Amino acid sequence: CASTSQADEQFF. The whole variable domain, filled in from reference TRBV7-8 and TRBJ2-1, reads GAGVSQSPRYKVAKRGQDVALRCDPISGHVSLFWYQQALGQGPEFLTYFQNEAQLDKSGLPSDRFFAERPEGSVSTLKIQRTQQEDSAVYLCASTSQADEQFFGPGTRLTVL.

This clonotype was seen only a few times. This rearrangement joins TRBV20-1 to TRBJ2-1; 8 bases fit TRBD2. The CDR3 has 16 residues. The V segment lost 0 bases and the J segment 2 bases; nucleotides outside the gene matches: 6. CDR1 DFQATT and CDR2 SNEGSKA come from the germline V gene (reference sequence). The CDR3, as DNA: TGCAGTGCTAGAGATCTCGGGCGGGAGGCCTACAATGAGCAGTTCTTC. Protein product: CSARDLGREAYNEQFF.

In its sample, this clonotype was seen a few times. V and J are TRBV19 and TRBJ2-2; D may be TRBD1 or TRBD2 (5 bases each). V gave up 5 bases and J gave up 1 base, with 14 bases separating them. Germline lookup yields CDR1 LNHDA and CDR2 SQIVND (reference sequence). The CDR3 is made up of 16 amino acids. The CDR3 region is CASSLIGTENTGELFF. CDR3 bases: TGTGCCAGTAGTTTGATAGGGACCGAGAACACCGGGGAGCTGTTTTTT. The full variable domain, with the rest looked up from reference TRBV19 and TRBJ2-2, is DGGITQSPKYLFRKEGQNVTLSCEQNLNHDAMYWYRQDPGQGLRLIYYSQIVNDFQKGDIAEGYSVSREKKESFPLTVTSAQKNPTAFYLCASSLIGTENTGELFFGEGSRLTVL.

The rearrangement links TRBV7-6 to TRBJ2-1; tentatively, D is TRBD2 (6 bases). CDR3 size: 16 residues. V lost 1 base and J lost 0, with 10 bases in between. CDR1 SGHVS and CDR2 FNYEAQ come from the germline V gene. The CDR3 bases are TGTGCCAGCAGCTTAGAGGCGGACTACTCCTACAATGAGCAGTTCTTC. This codes for CASSLEADYSYNEQFF.

The rearrangement links TRBV27 to TRBJ2-7; tentatively, D is TRBD1 (6 bases). Germline V gives CDR1 MNHEY, CDR2 SMNVEV (reference sequence). V lost 6 bases and J 5 bases, leaving 14 bases between the germline ends. CDR3 length equals 13 residues. CDR3 protein: CASRGNNRDEQYF. CDR3 nucleotides: TGTGCCAGCAGAGGTAACAACAGGGACGAGCAGTACTTC.

In this sample, this clonotype turned up a few times. The rearrangement uses TRBV7-2 and TRBJ1-4; perhaps TRBD1 as D (6 bases). The CDR3 has 15 residues. The germline V and J ends were trimmed by 1 base and 7 bases, with 13 bases remaining between them. Germline CDR1 reads SGHTA; CDR2 reads FQGNSA. This chain's CDR3 is CASSLGGGEGEKLFF. The CDR3 region has the DNA TGTGCCAGCAGCTTAGGAGGGGGGGAGGGTGAAAAACTGTTTTTT.

V gene TRBV5-1 combines with J gene TRBJ2-3; D may match TRBD1 or TRBD2 (5 bases each). Trimming left V 0 bases short and J 3 bases short, with 17 bases between. The CDR3 is 17 amino acids. Germline V gene data show CDR1 as SGHRS and CDR2 as YFSETQ. CDR3 DNA: TGCGCCAGCAGCTTGGCGTTAGCCGGGACGTCGACAGATACGCAGTATTTT. It translates to CASSLALAGTSTDTQYF.

This clonotype was counted between two and nine times. The chain recombines TRBV19 with TRBJ1-1, with a possible D match to TRBD1 (5 bases). The V gene lost 6 bases and the J gene lost 3 bases, with 11 bases spanning the gap. This CDR3 region has 13 residues. Germline V gene sequence: CDR1 LNHDA, CDR2 SQIVND (reference sequence). This CDR3 reads CASRTLGDTEAFF. CDR3 sequence (DNA): TGTGCCAGTAGAACCCTGGGGGACACTGAAGCTTTCTTT.

This clonotype was counted only a few times. V is TRBV4-1 and J is TRBJ2-3; no clear D gene. V lost 1 base to trimming and J lost 2 bases, with 4 bases between them. The CDR3 has 13 amino acids. Germline V gene lookup returns CDR1 MGHRA and CDR2 YSYEKL. This CDR3 is CASSQALTDTQYF. Written as DNA, the CDR3 is TGCGCCAGCAGCCAAGCCCTCACAGATACGCAGTATTTT.

This clonotype was recorded a few times. The rearrangement links TRBV6-1 to TRBJ2-2; D is ambiguous. The CDR3 loop spans 16 amino acids. V shed 1 base and J shed 5 bases, with 14 bases lying between them. Germline CDR1 is MNHNS and CDR2 is SASEGT. The CDR3 sequence: CASSEVFGDSTGELFF. The CDR3 region has the DNA TGTGCCAGCAGTGAAGTATTTGGAGACTCAACCGGGGAGCTGTTTTTT.

V is TRBV12-3 or TRBV12-4 and J is TRBJ1-2; TRBD1 matches 9 bases. Trimming took 5 bases from V and 3 from J; bases not matched to a gene: 7. The CDR3 is 15 amino acids. The CDR3 loop reads CASSADRGSYYGYTF. CDR3 sequence (DNA): TGTGCCAGCAGTGCGGACAGGGGATCGTACTATGGCTACACCTTC.

This clonotype was observed a handful of times. In DNA, the CDR3 is TGTGCCACCAGTGATCGGACAGGGGGCGGTTATGAGCAGTTCTTC. It codes for CATSDRTGGGYEQFF. The rearrangement uses TRBV24-1 and TRBJ2-1; 11 bases line up with TRBD1. V lost 3 bases to trimming and J lost 8 bases; unmatched junction nucleotides: 5. From germline, CDR1 is KGHDR and CDR2 SFDVKD. The CDR3 is 15 amino acids.

The CDR3 spells CASSAPFWAGKEGYTF. The CDR3, as DNA: TGTGCCAGCAGTGCCCCCTTTTGGGCAGGGAAAGAAGGGTACACCTTC. The genes are TRBV12-3 or TRBV12-4 and TRBJ1-2; weak D call: TRBD1 (5 bases). The germline V and J ends were trimmed by 5 bases and 11 bases, with 27 bases remaining between them. This CDR3 region has 16 residues.

This clonotype was observed a handful of times. CDR3 in DNA: TGTGCCAGTAGTATTATCGGAGGGGCTGGATCACCTCACAAGCCCCAGCATTTT. It specifies CASSIIGGAGSPHKPQHF. V gene TRBV19 combines with J gene TRBJ1-5; D perhaps matches TRBD1 (5 bases). CDR3 size: 18 residues. The V end was cut by 3 bases, the J end by 8 bases, with 26 bases between. Germline assignment: CDR1 LNHDA and CDR2 SQIVND (reference sequence).

This sequence joins TRBV5-6 and TRBJ2-3, with D possibly TRBD1 on 6 matching bases. Germline CDR1 SGHDT, CDR2 YYEEEE. Trimming took 6 bases from V and 4 from J, leaving 15 bases between them. The CDR3 spans 14 residues. CDR3 coding DNA: TGTGCCAGCACCAGACAGGTGGGTCCAGATACGCAGTATTTT. The encoded protein is CASTRQVGPDTQYF. Based on the CDR3 plus reference TRBV5-6 and TRBJ2-3, the full variable domain is DAGVTQSPTHLIKTRGQQVTLRCSPKSGHDTVSWYQQALGQGPQFIFQYYEEEERQRGNFPDRFSGHQFPNYSSELNVNALLLGDSALYLCASTRQVGPDTQYFGPGTRLTVL.

This clonotype was counted many times. The rearrangement links TRBV6-4 to TRBJ2-1; 8 bases agree with TRBD2. The germline V gene encodes CDR1 MRHNA and CDR2 SNTAGT. CDR3 size: 15 residues. Trimming cost V 0 bases and J 6 bases; bases outside gene matches: 4. The CDR3 here is CASSDSGLDSNEQFF. The CDR3 DNA is TGTGCCAGCAGTGACTCGGGACTAGATAGCAATGAGCAGTTCTTC.

The chain links TRBV4-2 to TRBJ1-4; 8 bases are shared with TRBD1. Germline V gene lookup returns CDR1 LGHNA and CDR2 YNFKEQ. This CDR3 spans 15 amino acids. Trimming removed 1 base from V and 6 bases from J; junction bases left unmatched: 4. This chain's CDR3 is CASSQGQGQYEKLFF. CDR3 nucleotides: TGTGCCAGCAGCCAAGGACAGGGGCAATATGAAAAACTGTTTTTT.